This entry is about one TCR beta chain. The CDR3 is 11 amino acids. Trimming took 4 bases from V and 7 from J, leaving 7 bases between them. Looked up from germline, CDR1 is LGHDT and CDR2 is YNNKEL (reference sequence). The repertoire was sequenced with immunoSEQ multiplex PCR; TCRdb's copy has only in-frame clones and lacks some. This sample has around 150,000 clones, with around 75% found just once. This specimen comes from a study of blood T cell repertoires in COVID-19. Study background: COVID-19 samples from acute and convalescent phases originated in the United States, Italy and Spain.

The chain links TRBV3-1 (or the pseudogene TRBV3-2) to TRBJ1-1, with D unclear. The sequencing sample was made of peripheral blood. The receptor comes from a woman aged 80 or over with acute or convalescent COVID-19. CDR3: CASSRLNEAFF. As DNA, the CDR3 is TGTGCCAGCAGCCGTCTAAATGAAGCTTTCTTT.